The 26 T cell receptor beta chains given below trace back to one sample, sequenced in a study of shared clonotypes between healthy human individuals. The assay was immunoSEQ multiplex PCR, and TCRdb's table has in-frame clones only and misses some. Here the sample spans nearly 1 million clones, about 80% being singletons. The sequencing input was memory CD4+ T cells sorted from blood. The subset was: CD45RA-negative fraction. All receptors come from a man aged 18 to 30 in good health.

The DNA of the CDR3 is TGTGCCAGCAGCCCCCGGACAGGGAAATACGAGCAGTACTTC. Protein: CASSPRTGKYEQYF. This rearrangement joins TRBV14 to TRBJ2-7; 8 bases fit TRBD1. The trim removed 4 bases at V and 4 bases at J, leaving 6 bases unmatched. This CDR3 contains 14 residues. Germline CDR1 is SGHDN and CDR2 is FVKESK.

Turning to this clone: The sample carries other DNA sequences with the same CDR3. The chain links TRBV5-6 to TRBJ2-7; D gene ambiguous. This CDR3 region has 12 residues. V was cut by 0 bases and J by 4 bases, with 5 bases left in between. Germline values: CDR1 SGHDT, CDR2 YYEEEE. In DNA, the CDR3 is TGTGCCAGCAGCTTGGAGGGTTACGAGCAGTACTTC. It codes for CASSLEGYEQYF.

J is TRBJ2-1 and V is TRBV27, with TRBD1 identical over 7 bases. The V segment lost 5 bases and the J segment 0 bases; nucleotides outside the gene matches: 4. CDR1 is MNHEY, CDR2 SMNVEV, per germline (reference sequence). This CDR3 has 15 residues. The CDR3 reads CASSKQGSSYNEQFF. The CDR3 DNA reads TGTGCCAGCAGTAAACAGGGGAGCTCCTACAATGAGCAGTTCTTC.

There are a few counts of this clone. The chain joins TRBV5-6 to TRBJ1-4, with 8 nucleotides matching TRBD1. Germline V gene lookup returns CDR1 SGHDT and CDR2 YYEEEE. Unmatched junction bases numbered 6, after V lost 0 bases and J lost 8 bases. The CDR3 runs to 15 residues. CDR3 coding DNA: TGTGCCAGCAGCTTGGCCCGCACAGGGGGGGAAAAACTGTTTTTT. Its translation is CASSLARTGGEKLFF. Combining the CDR3 with reference TRBV5-6 and TRBJ1-4 gives the whole variable domain DAGVTQSPTHLIKTRGQQVTLRCSPKSGHDTVSWYQQALGQGPQFIFQYYEEEERQRGNFPDRFSGHQFPNYSSELNVNALLLGDSALYLCASSLARTGGEKLFFGSGTQLSVL.

A few counts support this clone. The chain links TRBV7-2 to TRBJ2-7, with 7 positions matching TRBD1. J lost 0 bases, V lost 2 bases, and 7 bases had no gene match. The CDR3 consists of 16 residues. Germline loops: CDR1 SGHTA, CDR2 FQGNSA. In DNA form, the CDR3 reads TGTGCCAGCAGCTTAATAACCGGGACAGACTCCTACGAGCAGTACTTC. It yields the protein CASSLITGTDSYEQYF.

V is TRBV4-3 and J is TRBJ2-3; 10 bases agree with TRBD2. This CDR3 has 16 residues. In germline, CDR1 is LGHNA, CDR2 YSLEER. The trim removed 1 base at V and 5 bases at J, leaving 6 bases unmatched. This CDR3 reads CASSQVPAGGIDTQYF. The CDR3 DNA reads TGCGCCAGCAGCCAAGTGCCAGCGGGGGGGATAGATACGCAGTATTTT.

This clone has a single count. The gene calls are TRBV30 and TRBJ1-6, with a possible D match to TRBD1 (6 bases). The CDR3 is 15 amino acids. V lost 2 bases and J 7 bases, leaving 15 bases between the germline ends. Germline CDR1 reads GTSNPN; CDR2 reads SVGIG (reference sequence). DNA for the CDR3: TGTGCCTGGAGTTTGGGACAAGCGAACAATTCACCCCTCCACTTT. It translates to CAWSLGQANNSPLHF.

This chain uses TRBV27 with TRBJ2-5, with D unclear. V was pared by 8 bases and J by 4 bases, with 11 bases between. This CDR3 spans 12 amino acids. CDR1 is MNHEY and CDR2 is SMNVEV in the germline V gene (reference sequence). CDR3 loop: CASGADGETQYF. The CDR3 DNA reads as TGTGCCAGCGGTGCGGATGGAGAGACCCAGTACTTC.

V gene TRBV19 combines with J gene TRBJ2-5; D unclear. Germline V gives CDR1 LNHDA, CDR2 SQIVND (reference sequence). CDR3 size: 16 residues. V lost 3 bases and J lost 3, with 17 bases in between. CDR3 sequence reads: CASSIQARKNKETQYF. In DNA, the CDR3 is TGTGCCAGTAGTATTCAGGCCAGGAAAAACAAAGAGACCCAGTACTTC. Drawing the rest from reference TRBV19 and TRBJ2-5, the complete variable domain is DGGITQSPKYLFRKEGQNVTLSCEQNLNHDAMYWYRQDPGQGLRLIYYSQIVNDFQKGDIAEGYSVSREKKESFPLTVTSAQKNPTAFYLCASSIQARKNKETQYFGPGTRLLVL.

The chain uses TRBV4-1 and TRBJ2-1; TRBD1 matches 9 bases. This CDR3 region has 15 residues. Trimming cost V 1 base and J 4 bases; bases outside gene matches: 2. Germline V gene sequence: CDR1 MGHRA, CDR2 YSYEKL. Here the CDR3 DNA reads TGCGCCAGCAGCCAAGGGACAGGGGTATACAATGAGCAGTTCTTC. Translated: CASSQGTGVYNEQFF.

The chain combines TRBV2 with TRBJ2-7; a weak D match, TRBD1 (5 bases). Germline V CDR1 and CDR2: SNHLY, FYNNEI. V lost 1 base to trimming and J lost 6 bases, with 10 bases between them. This CDR3 region has 13 residues. CDR3 protein: CASSEEWQGEQYF. CDR3 DNA sequence: TGTGCCAGCAGTGAAGAGTGGCAGGGCGAGCAGTACTTC.

The V gene is TRBV7-2, the J gene TRBJ1-3, with 9 bases that match TRBD1. The J segment lost 0 bases and the V segment lost 5 bases, leaving 8 bases of the junction unmatched. Germline loops: CDR1 SGHTA, CDR2 FQGNSA. This CDR3 is 17 amino acids long. The CDR3: CASSRAGTGISGNTIYF. CDR3 DNA sequence: TGTGCCAGCAGCCGGGCCGGGACAGGGATCTCTGGAAACACCATATATTTT. Combining the CDR3 with reference TRBV7-2 and TRBJ1-3 gives the whole variable domain GAGVSQSPSNKVTEKGKDVELRCDPISGHTALYWYRQSLGQGLEFLIYFQGNSAPDKSGLPSDRFSAERTGGSVSTLTIQRTQQEDSAVYLCASSRAGTGISGNTIYFGEGSWLTVV.

The CDR3 bases are TGTGCCAGCAGCTTAGAGGGGGGGCGCAATCAGCCCCAGCATTTT. This translates into CASSLEGGRNQPQHF. This chain links TRBV7-2 with TRBJ1-5; tentatively, D is TRBD1 (6 bases). V lost 1 base and J lost 2, with 9 bases in between. This CDR3 region has 15 residues. Germline V lookup: CDR1 SGHTA, CDR2 FQGNSA.

The V gene is TRBV2, the J gene TRBJ1-3; 8 nucleotides align to TRBD1. J gave up 2 bases and V 6 bases, and 3 bases lay outside the gene matches. Germline loops: CDR1 SNHLY, CDR2 FYNNEI. The CDR3 has 14 residues. CDR3 in DNA: TGTGCCAGCAGCAAGGACAGGGCTGGAAACACCATATATTTT. Translated, it gives CASSKDRAGNTIYF.

The chain has TRBV9 and TRBJ2-7, with 7 nucleotides matching TRBD2. The ends lost 3 bases at V and 2 bases at J; junction bases unmatched: 2. The CDR3 covers 13 residues. Germline values: CDR1 SGDLS, CDR2 YYNGEE. The CDR3 region is CASSAGLTYEQYF. For the CDR3, the DNA is TGTGCCAGCAGCGCGGGACTAACCTACGAGCAGTACTTC.

This chain joins TRBV5-4 and TRBJ1-1; 8 bases agree with TRBD1. CDR1 is SGHNT and CDR2 is YYREEE in the germline V gene (reference sequence). Unmatched junction bases numbered 7, after V lost 0 bases and J lost 3 bases. This CDR3 is built from 16 residues. CDR3 DNA: TGTGCCAGCAGCTTGGAACAGGGGGTTGCGTACACTGAAGCTTTCTTT. Translating it yields CASSLEQGVAYTEAFF. Full variable domain (remainder filled in from reference TRBV5-4 and TRBJ1-1): ETGVTQSPTHLIKTRGQQVTLRCSSQSGHNTVSWYQQALGQGPQFIFQYYREEENGRGNFPPRFSGLQFPNYSSELNVNALELDDSALYLCASSLEQGVAYTEAFFGQGTRLTVV.

The chain links TRBV5-4 to TRBJ2-7; D uncertain. The CDR3 covers 14 residues. Germline V gene sequence: CDR1 SGHNT, CDR2 YYREEE (reference sequence). V shed 4 bases and J shed 2 bases, with 13 bases lying between them. CDR3 nucleotides: TGTGCCAGCAGCCCCAGGCAGCCTACCTACGAGCAGTACTTC. Protein: CASSPRQPTYEQYF.

This clone was seen a few times. The genes are TRBV29-1 and TRBJ1-1; D may be TRBD1 (5 bases). Germline CDR1 SQVTM, CDR2 ANQGSEA. V gave up 4 bases and J gave up 3 bases, with 15 bases separating them. The CDR3 has 14 residues. The CDR3 nucleotides read TGCAGCGTTGGACAGTCTACCGGGGACACTGAAGCTTTCTTT. Its protein is CSVGQSTGDTEAFF. Together with reference TRBV29-1 and TRBJ1-1, the CDR3 gives the full variable domain: SAVISQKPSRDICQRGTSLTIQCQVDSQVTMMFWYRQQPGQSLTLIATANQGSEATYESGFVIDKFPISRPNLTFSTLTVSNMSPEDSSIYLCSVGQSTGDTEAFFGQGTRLTVV.

This clone was found once. V is TRBV9 and J is TRBJ1-6; D gene ambiguous. This CDR3 region has 14 residues. Germline loops: CDR1 SGDLS, CDR2 YYNGEE. Between the trimmed V and J ends, which lost 4 bases and 0 bases, there was a span of 5 bases. The CDR3 DNA sequence: TGTGCCAGCAGCCAGAGCTCCTATAATTCACCCCTCCACTTT. As protein: CASSQSSYNSPLHF. Based on the CDR3 plus reference TRBV9 and TRBJ1-6, the full variable domain is DSGVTQTPKHLITATGQRVTLRCSPRSGDLSVYWYQQSLDQGLQFLIQYYNGEERAKGNILERFSAQQFPDLHSELNLSSLELGDSALYFCASSQSSYNSPLHFGNGTRLTVT.

J is TRBJ2-2 and V is TRBV5-1; D call uncertain. The V and J ends lost 0 bases and 5 bases respectively, with 8 bases between them. The CDR3 is 14 residues long. Germline V gene lookup returns CDR1 SGHRS and CDR2 YFSETQ. For the CDR3, the DNA is TGCGCCAGCAGCTTGGAGGGTCTGACCGGGGAGCTGTTTTTT. Encoded protein: CASSLEGLTGELFF.

The CDR3 DNA is TGTGCCAGCAGTCGACTAGCGGGGGGGCCTGGAGATACGCAGTATTTT. The encoded protein is CASSRLAGGPGDTQYF. The chain has TRBV2 and TRBJ2-3, with TRBD2 matching over 14 bases. Germline CDR1 is SNHLY and CDR2 is FYNNEI. The ends lost 5 bases at V and 5 bases at J; junction bases unmatched: 6. CDR3 size: 16 residues. The variable domain in full, completed from reference TRBV2 and TRBJ2-3, reads EPEVTQTPSHQVTQMGQEVILRCVPISNHLYFYWYRQILGQKVEFLVSFYNNEISEKSEIFDDQFSVERPDGSNFTLKIRSTKLEDSAMYFCASSRLAGGPGDTQYFGPGTRLTVL.

V usage is TRBV19 and J usage is TRBJ2-3, with 12 nucleotides matching TRBD2. This CDR3 spans 14 amino acids. V was pared by 6 bases and J by 7 bases, with 5 bases of the junction left unmatched. Germline V gene data show CDR1 as LNHDA and CDR2 as SQIVND (reference sequence). This CDR3 is CASRQLAGGYTQYF. The CDR3, as DNA: TGTGCCAGTAGACAACTAGCGGGAGGTTATACGCAGTATTTT.

The chain combines TRBV28 with TRBJ2-5; TRBD1 matches at 9 bases. V lost 2 bases and J lost 5; bases outside the gene matches: 3. The germline gives CDR1 MDHEN, CDR2 SYDVKM. There are 14 residues in the CDR3. The CDR3 is CASSLTGGSETQYF. The CDR3 nucleotides read TGTGCCAGCAGTTTAACAGGGGGCTCTGAGACCCAGTACTTC.

The V call is TRBV18, the J call TRBJ1-2, with D unresolved. Germline CDR1 and CDR2: KGHSH and LQKENI. This CDR3 has 17 amino acids. The ends were cut back, 2 bases at V and 4 bases at J, with 20 bases in the middle. The chain's CDR3 is CASSPDTSSSRTYGYTF. CDR3 DNA sequence: TGTGCCAGCTCACCAGACACCTCAAGTAGCCGTACCTATGGCTACACCTTC. The variable domain in full, with the rest retrieved from reference TRBV18 and TRBJ1-2, is NAGVMQNPRHLVRRRGQEARLRCSPMKGHSHVYWYRQLPEEGLKFMVYLQKENIIDESGMPKERFSAEFPKEGPSILRIQQVVRGDSAAYFCASSPDTSSSRTYGYTFGSGTRLTVV.

V is TRBV30 and J is TRBJ2-1, with 11 nucleotides matching TRBD2. Per the germline V gene, CDR1 is GTSNPN and CDR2 is SVGIG (reference sequence). Trimming removed 6 bases from V and 9 bases from J; junction bases left unmatched: 10. CDR3 length: 14 residues. CDR3 sequence reads: CACRLAGLWSEQFF. The CDR3 DNA is TGTGCCTGTCGACTAGCGGGACTTTGGAGTGAGCAGTTCTTC. Full variable domain (outside the CDR3, taken from reference TRBV30 and TRBJ2-1): SQTIHQWPATLVQPVGSPLSLECTVEGTSNPNLYWYRQAAGRGLQLLFYSVGIGQISSEVPQNLSASRPQDRQFILSSKKLLLSDSGFYLCACRLAGLWSEQFFGPGTRLTVL.

This clone was seen repeatedly, ten times or more. The chain is built from TRBV18 and TRBJ1-1, with no clear D. Trimming took off 8 bases at V and 6 bases at J, with 13 bases between the two ends. The CDR3 is made up of 12 amino acids. Germline V gene data show CDR1 as KGHSH and CDR2 as LQKENI. The DNA for the CDR3 is TGTGCCAGCCTGGGCCTATCGGCTGAAGCTTTCTTT. Encoded protein: CASLGLSAEAFF.